The 29 T cell receptor beta chains in this list originate from one sample, sequenced in a study of T cell responses to AZD1222 COVID-19 vaccine. Data came from immunoSEQ multiplex PCR; TCRdb stores just in-frame clones and leaves some out. The sample lists 100,000 to 150,000 clones; roughly nine tenths were seen once. Sequences were derived from peripheral blood, sampled on day 0 of AZD1222 vaccination. The receptors derive from an adult in good health.

Concerning this clone itself: The junction departs from germline at one end; a sequencing error may be responsible. CDR3 in amino acids: CTWSPNRDFAFF. As DNA, the CDR3 is TGTACCTGGAGTCCCAACAGGGATTTCGCTTTCTTT. This chain links TRBV30 with TRBJ1-1, with D possibly being TRBD1 (6 bases). The CDR3 runs to 12 residues. CDR1 is GTSNPN, CDR2 SVGIG, per germline (reference sequence).

The CDR3 reads CASKPPGGAGELFF. The CDR3 nucleotides read TGTGCCAGCAAGCCCCCTGGAGGTGCCGGGGAGCTGTTTTTT. This chain uses TRBV7-3 with TRBJ2-2, with D maybe TRBD2 (5 bases). The germline V gene encodes CDR1 SGHTA and CDR2 FQGTGA. CDR3 length: 14 amino acids. Trimming left V 7 bases short and J 6 bases short, with 15 bases between.

The rearrangement joins TRBV6-5 to TRBJ1-2, with 7 bases aligning to TRBD1. The germline CDR1 and CDR2 sequences are MNHEY and SVGAGI. The ends lost 6 bases at V and 4 bases at J; junction bases unmatched: 8. This CDR3 contains 14 residues. The CDR3 DNA reads TGTGCCAGCAGCCAGGACAGGAGCCTCTATGGCTACACCTTC. It encodes CASSQDRSLYGYTF.

V is TRBV19 and J is TRBJ1-5; TRBD1 agrees at 7 bases. The germline V gene has CDR1 LNHDA and CDR2 SQIVND (reference sequence). J was trimmed by 7 bases and V by 5 bases; bases with no gene match: 11. The CDR3 covers 15 residues. CDR3 region: CASSPIDRDVQPQHF. CDR3 bases: TGTGCCAGTAGTCCGATCGACAGGGACGTCCAGCCCCAGCATTTT.

This chain joins TRBV4-3 and TRBJ1-4, with 9 bases identical to TRBD1. CDR1 is LGHNA and CDR2 is YSLEER in the germline V gene. This CDR3 spans 16 amino acids. V lost 3 bases and J lost 5; bases outside the gene matches: 7. The CDR3 region is CASSHIGTGSNEKLFF. Here the CDR3 DNA reads TGCGCCAGCAGCCACATTGGGACAGGGTCAAATGAAAAACTGTTTTTT.

V gene TRBV6-5 combines with J gene TRBJ1-1; TRBD1 aligns across 7 bases. The J segment lost 5 bases and the V segment lost 2 bases, leaving 11 bases of the junction unmatched. Germline CDR1 reads MNHEY; CDR2 reads SVGAGI. There are 16 residues in the CDR3. The chain's CDR3 is CASSYVNRDSRTEAFF. The CDR3 bases are TGTGCCAGCAGTTACGTAAACCGGGACAGCAGGACTGAAGCTTTCTTT.

CDR3 bases: TGCAGCGTTTTCGGACTAGCGGGAGCTTACGAGCAGTACTTC. Translated, it gives CSVFGLAGAYEQYF. The V and J genes are TRBV29-1 and TRBJ2-7, with 13 nucleotides matching TRBD2. The germline CDR1 and CDR2 sequences are SQVTM and ANQGSEA. V shed 5 bases, J shed 4 bases, and the junction held 5 bases outside the gene matches. This CDR3 is built from 14 residues.

The J gene is TRBJ1-1, the V gene TRBV7-9; possible D gene TRBD1, 6 bases. Germline assignment: CDR1 SEHNR and CDR2 FQNEAQ (reference sequence). Deletions cut 4 bases from V and 3 bases from J, with 18 bases between. This CDR3 has 16 amino acids. CDR3 nucleotide sequence: TGTGCCAGCAGCTCCCGGGTCGGGGGCGCCGACACTGAAGCTTTCTTT. This sequence encodes CASSSRVGGADTEAFF. Complete variable domain (other parts from reference TRBV7-9 and TRBJ1-1): DTGVSQNPRHKITKRGQNVTFRCDPISEHNRLYWYRQTLGQGPEFLTYFQNEAQLEKSRLLSDRFSAERPKGSFSTLEIQRTEQGDSAMYLCASSSRVGGADTEAFFGQGTRLTVV.

V usage is TRBV20-1 and J usage is TRBJ1-2; D remains unclear. The CDR3 length is 11 residues. Trimming shortened V by 1 base and J by 4 bases, and 4 bases separated the two germline ends. Per the germline V gene, CDR1 is DFQATT and CDR2 is SNEGSKA (reference sequence). The CDR3 nucleotides are TGCAGTGCTAGAGCCGCCTATGGCTACACCTTC. Protein: CSARAAYGYTF.

V is TRBV2 and J is TRBJ2-2; TRBD1 matches at 10 bases. The CDR3 contains 14 residues. V shed 8 bases and J 5 bases; nucleotides not matched to a gene: 5. CDR1 and CDR2 from the germline V gene are SNHLY and FYNNEI. Written as DNA, the CDR3 is TGTGCCAGCCGGGACAGGGGCGTGACCGGGGAGCTGTTTTTT. Residues: CASRDRGVTGELFF.

J is TRBJ2-3 and V is TRBV5-4; 7 bases match TRBD1. V lost 4 bases to trimming and J lost 3 bases; unmatched junction nucleotides: 8. Germline CDR1 is SGHNT and CDR2 is YYREEE (reference sequence). The CDR3 is 15 amino acids. In DNA form, the CDR3 reads TGTGCCAGCAGCAAAGGGGGCCAGGGGACAGATACGCAGTATTTT. Translating gives CASSKGGQGTDTQYF.

This chain links TRBV7-2 with TRBJ2-6; D remains unclear. Deletions cut 1 base from V and 0 bases from J, with 10 bases between. CDR3 length: 17 amino acids. Per the germline V gene, CDR1 is SGHTA and CDR2 is FQGNSA. This chain's CDR3 is CASSLEGPFSGANVLTF. CDR3 sequence (DNA): TGTGCCAGCAGCTTAGAAGGGCCCTTCTCTGGGGCCAACGTCCTGACTTTC.

This chain connects TRBV30 to TRBJ1-2; D is uncertain. This CDR3 is 11 amino acids long. The V gene lost 5 bases and the J gene lost 2 bases, with 6 bases spanning the gap. Germline V gene lookup returns CDR1 GTSNPN and CDR2 SVGIG (reference sequence). The CDR3 region is CAWVRNYGYTF. CDR3 in DNA: TGTGCCTGGGTGAGAAACTATGGCTACACCTTC.

In regard to this clone: Other nucleotide sequences in the sample specify the same CDR3. The gene calls are TRBV5-1 and TRBJ2-1; 9 positions agree with TRBD2. Germline V gene data show CDR1 as SGHRS and CDR2 as YFSETQ. The CDR3 runs to 15 residues. V gave up 0 bases and J gave up 10 bases; unmatched junction bases: 8. The CDR3 bases are TGCGCCAGCAGCTTGGGGGGCGGGGGGGCTTTAGAGCAGTTCTTC. Translating gives CASSLGGGGALEQFF.

This clone was counted only a few times. This sequence joins TRBV11-2 and TRBJ2-7; 9 bases line up with TRBD1. Germline CDR1 reads SGHAT; CDR2 reads FQNNGV. The CDR3 is 14 residues long. The ends lost 8 bases at V and 4 bases at J; junction bases unmatched: 9. CDR3 protein: CASLAGTGLYEQYF. CDR3 sequence (DNA): TGTGCCAGCCTAGCCGGGACAGGGCTTTACGAGCAGTACTTC.

This clone was seen only once. The chain links TRBV5-6 to TRBJ2-7; 7 nucleotides align to TRBD2. The V and J ends lost 4 bases and 4 bases, in that order; junction bases with no gene match: 8. CDR1 and CDR2 (germline): SGHDT, YYEEEE. This CDR3 is built from 14 residues. In DNA, the CDR3 is TGTGCCAGCAGCCGGGGCGGGGGAAATTACGAGCAGTACTTC. Residues: CASSRGGGNYEQYF. The whole variable domain, remainder taken from reference TRBV5-6 and TRBJ2-7, is DAGVTQSPTHLIKTRGQQVTLRCSPKSGHDTVSWYQQALGQGPQFIFQYYEEEERQRGNFPDRFSGHQFPNYSSELNVNALLLGDSALYLCASSRGGGNYEQYFGPGTRLTVT.

The chain carries TRBV24-1 and TRBJ2-3; D might be TRBD1 (5 bases). Germline loops: CDR1 KGHDR, CDR2 SFDVKD. V was trimmed by 4 bases and J by 8 bases, leaving 18 bases between them. This CDR3 region has 15 residues. The CDR3, as DNA: TGTGCCACCAGTGACATCCCCCAAAGGGGCGGTACGCAGTATTTT. Translation gives CATSDIPQRGGTQYF.

The chain joins TRBV27 to TRBJ2-7, with D perhaps given as TRBD1 or TRBD2 (5 bases each). Germline V CDR1 and CDR2: MNHEY, SMNVEV (reference sequence). Trimming took off 1 base at V and 0 bases at J, with 10 bases between the two ends. The CDR3 runs 15 residues. CDR3 coding DNA: TGTGCCAGCAGTTTATTGGCAGGGAGCTCCTACGAGCAGTACTTC. Translated: CASSLLAGSSYEQYF.

The chain combines TRBV27 with TRBJ2-1; a weak D match, TRBD1 (5 bases). Trimming removed 0 bases from V and 4 bases from J, with 7 bases in between. Germline V lookup: CDR1 MNHEY, CDR2 SMNVEV (reference sequence). The CDR3 runs 14 residues. The CDR3 DNA follows: TGTGCCAGCAGTTTATCGGGGCAATACAATGAGCAGTTCTTC. Encoded protein: CASSLSGQYNEQFF.

The rearrangement uses TRBV7-2 and TRBJ2-5, with D perhaps being TRBD1 or TRBD2 (5 bases each). The V end was cut by 7 bases, the J end by 6 bases, with 18 bases between. This CDR3 is 14 amino acids long. Germline V gives CDR1 SGHTA, CDR2 FQGNSA. DNA for the CDR3: TGTGCCAGCACTTCCCCCCGGGACGGACAGACCCAGTACTTC. As protein: CASTSPRDGQTQYF.

The CDR3 is CASTTPGTDTQYF. The CDR3 coding sequence is TGTGCCAGCACTACACCGGGGACAGATACGCAGTATTTT. The genes are TRBV11-2 and TRBJ2-3, with a weak D call TRBD2 (5 bases). This CDR3 is built from 13 residues. Germline CDR1 reads SGHAT; CDR2 reads FQNNGV. The V end was cut by 7 bases, the J end by 3 bases, with 11 bases between.

The chain joins TRBV2 to TRBJ1-5; D is ambiguous. The CDR3 is 13 residues long. Germline-derived CDR1 and CDR2 are SNHLY and FYNNEI. The ends were cut back, 10 bases at V and 9 bases at J, with 19 bases in the middle. DNA for the CDR3: TGTGCCACTGGGGAGCAGCTCATCTCGCCCCAGCATTTT. Residues: CATGEQLISPQHF. Using reference TRBV2 and TRBJ1-5 for the parts outside the CDR3, the full variable domain is EPEVTQTPSHQVTQMGQEVILRCVPISNHLYFYWYRQILGQKVEFLVSFYNNEISEKSEIFDDQFSVERPDGSNFTLKIRSTKLEDSAMYFCATGEQLISPQHFGDGTRLSIL.

J is TRBJ2-4 and V is TRBV7-2; weak D call: TRBD2 (7 bases). Germline values: CDR1 SGHTA, CDR2 FQGNSA. Trimming stripped 1 base from V and 13 bases from J, with 17 bases between. This CDR3 comprises 14 residues. CDR3 sequence: CASSLVGFGGAQYF. The CDR3, as DNA: TGTGCCAGCAGCTTAGTTGGGTTTGGGGGGGCCCAGTACTTC.

This chain links TRBV5-1 with TRBJ2-7; the match to TRBD1 covers 7 bases. CDR3 size: 14 residues. The germline V gene has CDR1 SGHRS and CDR2 YFSETQ. J was trimmed by 6 bases and V by 4 bases; bases with no gene match: 10. CDR3 in DNA: TGCGCCAGCAGCACGGGACAGCCCTCAGGCGAGCAGTACTTC. Encoded protein: CASSTGQPSGEQYF. The full variable domain, completed using reference TRBV5-1 and TRBJ2-7, is KAGVTQTPRYLIKTRGQQVTLSCSPISGHRSVSWYQQTPGQGLQFLFEYFSETQRNKGNFPGRFSGRQFSNSRSEMNVSTLELGDSALYLCASSTGQPSGEQYFGPGTRLTVT.

The rearrangement joins TRBV6-5 to TRBJ1-5; the D is unclear. The germline V gene encodes CDR1 MNHEY and CDR2 SVGAGI. The CDR3 is made up of 15 amino acids. V lost 6 bases and J lost 4, with 16 bases in between. CDR3: CASSLSVRHNQPQHF. The CDR3 nucleotides read TGTGCCAGCAGCCTCAGCGTCCGCCATAATCAGCCCCAGCATTTT.

This chain links TRBV3-1 (or the pseudogene TRBV3-2) with TRBJ2-5; TRBD2 agrees at 14 bases. CDR1 is LGHDT, CDR2 YNNKEL, per germline (reference sequence). The CDR3 is 16 amino acids. V shed 5 bases and J 7 bases; nucleotides not matched to a gene: 9. The DNA of the CDR3 is TGTGCCAGCAGCGATGGGACTAGCGGGGGTATAGGGACCCAGTACTTC. Residues: CASSDGTSGGIGTQYF.

This rearrangement joins TRBV10-3 to TRBJ2-7, with TRBD1 as a possible D gene (6 bases). Germline V gives CDR1 ENHRY, CDR2 SYGVKD. The length of the CDR3 is 14 residues. The V end was cut by 0 bases, the J end by 5 bases, with 11 bases between. The chain's CDR3 is CAISESGQPHEQYF. The CDR3 DNA reads as TGTGCCATCAGTGAGTCAGGACAGCCCCACGAGCAGTACTTC.

The genes are TRBV6-1 and TRBJ1-4; TRBD1 is a possible D gene (5 bases). Looked up from germline, CDR1 is MNHNS and CDR2 is SASEGT. Trimming pared 0 bases from V and 8 bases from J, leaving 10 bases between. This CDR3 spans 14 amino acids. In nucleotides, the CDR3 is TGTGCCAGCAGTGAAGCTGGGGCCGGGGAAAAACTGTTTTTT. This translates into CASSEAGAGEKLFF.

The V gene is TRBV3-1 (or the pseudogene TRBV3-2), the J gene TRBJ1-4, with 8 bases matching TRBD1. CDR1 is LGHDT and CDR2 is YNNKEL in the germline V gene (reference sequence). This CDR3 has 17 amino acids. Trimming cost V 4 bases and J 7 bases; bases outside gene matches: 14. For the CDR3, the DNA is TGTGCCAGCAGCCCAGTGCCCTACAGGGGGGGAAGTGAAAAACTGTTTTTT. Residues: CASSPVPYRGGSEKLFF.